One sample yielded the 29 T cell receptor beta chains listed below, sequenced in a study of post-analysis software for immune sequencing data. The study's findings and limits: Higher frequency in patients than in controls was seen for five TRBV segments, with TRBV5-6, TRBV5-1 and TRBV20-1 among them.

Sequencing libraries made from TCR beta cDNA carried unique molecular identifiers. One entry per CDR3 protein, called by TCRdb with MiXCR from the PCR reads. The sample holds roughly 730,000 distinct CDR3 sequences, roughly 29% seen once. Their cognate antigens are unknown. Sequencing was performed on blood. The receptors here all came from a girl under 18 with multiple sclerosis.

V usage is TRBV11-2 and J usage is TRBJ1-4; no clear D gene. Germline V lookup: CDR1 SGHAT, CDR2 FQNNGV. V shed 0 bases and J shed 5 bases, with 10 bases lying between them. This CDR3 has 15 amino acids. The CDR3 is CASSLDSQQNEKLFF. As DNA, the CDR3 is TGTGCCAGCAGCTTAGATTCCCAGCAGAATGAAAAACTGTTTTTT.

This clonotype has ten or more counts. The CDR3 nucleotides are TGCAGCGTGGGATCTCGCAACTCCTACAATGAGCAGTTCTTC. Protein: CSVGSRNSYNEQFF. The chain recombines TRBV29-1 with TRBJ2-1, with no clear D. CDR1 and CDR2 from the germline V gene are SQVTM and ANQGSEA. Trimming pared 6 bases from V and 0 bases from J, leaving 12 bases between. The CDR3 spans 14 residues.

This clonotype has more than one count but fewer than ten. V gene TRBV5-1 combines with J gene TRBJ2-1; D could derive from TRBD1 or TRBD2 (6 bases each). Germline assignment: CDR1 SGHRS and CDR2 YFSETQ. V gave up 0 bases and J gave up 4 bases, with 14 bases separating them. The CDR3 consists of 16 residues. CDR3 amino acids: CASSLGRGPYYNEQFF. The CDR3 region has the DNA TGCGCCAGCAGCTTGGGACGGGGGCCCTATTACAATGAGCAGTTCTTC.

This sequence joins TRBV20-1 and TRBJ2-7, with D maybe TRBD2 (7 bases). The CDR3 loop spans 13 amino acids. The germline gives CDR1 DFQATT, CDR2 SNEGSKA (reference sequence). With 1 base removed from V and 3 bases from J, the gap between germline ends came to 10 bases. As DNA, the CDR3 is TGCAGTGCTAGAGGGGAGGGGGTCTACGAGCAGTACTTC. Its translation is CSARGEGVYEQYF.

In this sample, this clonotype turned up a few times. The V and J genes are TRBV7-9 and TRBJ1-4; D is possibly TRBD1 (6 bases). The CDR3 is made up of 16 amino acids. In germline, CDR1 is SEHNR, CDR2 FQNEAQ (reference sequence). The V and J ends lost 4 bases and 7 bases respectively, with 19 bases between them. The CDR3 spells CASSSATGFWTEKLFF. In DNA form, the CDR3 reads TGTGCCAGCAGCTCCGCGACAGGTTTTTGGACTGAAAAACTGTTTTTT.

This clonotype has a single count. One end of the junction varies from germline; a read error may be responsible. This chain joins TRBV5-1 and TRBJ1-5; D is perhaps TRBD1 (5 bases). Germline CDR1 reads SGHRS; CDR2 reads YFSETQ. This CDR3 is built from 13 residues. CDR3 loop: CVSSFDSNQPQHF. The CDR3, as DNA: TGCGTCAGCAGCTTCGACAGTAATCAGCCCCAGCATTTT.

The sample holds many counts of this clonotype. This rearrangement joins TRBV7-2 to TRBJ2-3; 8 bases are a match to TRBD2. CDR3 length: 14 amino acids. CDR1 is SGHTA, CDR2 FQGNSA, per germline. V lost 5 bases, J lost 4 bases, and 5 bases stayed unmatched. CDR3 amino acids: CASSVGLAADTQYF. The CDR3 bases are TGTGCCAGCAGCGTAGGACTAGCCGCAGATACGCAGTATTTT.

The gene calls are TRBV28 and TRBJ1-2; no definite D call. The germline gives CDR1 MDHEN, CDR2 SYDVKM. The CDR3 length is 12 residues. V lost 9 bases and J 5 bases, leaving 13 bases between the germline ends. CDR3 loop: CASSAARYGYTF. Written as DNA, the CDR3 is TGTGCCAGTTCGGCAGCAAGATATGGCTACACCTTC.

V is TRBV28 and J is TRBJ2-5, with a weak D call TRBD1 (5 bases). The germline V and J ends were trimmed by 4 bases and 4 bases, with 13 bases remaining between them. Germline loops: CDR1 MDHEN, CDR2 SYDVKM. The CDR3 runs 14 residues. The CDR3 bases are TGTGCCAGCAGTTCGAGTAGCCAGGGAGAGACCCAGTACTTC. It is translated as CASSSSSQGETQYF.

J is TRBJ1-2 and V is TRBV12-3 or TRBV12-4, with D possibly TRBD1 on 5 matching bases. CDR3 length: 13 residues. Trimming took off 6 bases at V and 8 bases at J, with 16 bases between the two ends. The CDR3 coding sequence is TGTGCCAGCAGATATCAGGGCCGGGGGGGCTACACCTTC. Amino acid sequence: CASRYQGRGGYTF.

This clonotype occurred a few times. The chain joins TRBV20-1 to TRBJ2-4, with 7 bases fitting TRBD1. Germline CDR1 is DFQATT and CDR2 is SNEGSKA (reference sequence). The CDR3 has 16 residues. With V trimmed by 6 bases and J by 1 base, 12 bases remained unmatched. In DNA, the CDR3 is TGCAGTGCACCGGGGACAGCGGCTGGGGCCAAAAACATTCAGTACTTC. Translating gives CSAPGTAAGAKNIQYF.

The CDR3, as DNA: TGTGCCAGCAGCCTTTCCCCTAAGCAGTTCTTC. It specifies CASSLSPKQFF. This chain uses TRBV7-9 with TRBJ2-1; D not resolved. The CDR3 runs to 11 residues. Trimming pared 5 bases from V and 11 bases from J, leaving 10 bases between. Germline-derived CDR1 and CDR2 are SEHNR and FQNEAQ (reference sequence). The whole variable domain, filled in from reference TRBV7-9 and TRBJ2-1, reads DTGVSQNPRHKITKRGQNVTFRCDPISEHNRLYWYRQTLGQGPEFLTYFQNEAQLEKSRLLSDRFSAERPKGSFSTLEIQRTEQGDSAMYLCASSLSPKQFFGPGTRLTVL.

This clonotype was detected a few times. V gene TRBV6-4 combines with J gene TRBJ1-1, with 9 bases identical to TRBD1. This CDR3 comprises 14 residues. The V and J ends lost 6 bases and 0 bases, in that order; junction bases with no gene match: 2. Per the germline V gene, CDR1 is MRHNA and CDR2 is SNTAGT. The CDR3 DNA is TGTGCCAGCAGAGGACAGGGGCTGAACACTGAAGCTTTCTTT. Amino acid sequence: CASRGQGLNTEAFF.

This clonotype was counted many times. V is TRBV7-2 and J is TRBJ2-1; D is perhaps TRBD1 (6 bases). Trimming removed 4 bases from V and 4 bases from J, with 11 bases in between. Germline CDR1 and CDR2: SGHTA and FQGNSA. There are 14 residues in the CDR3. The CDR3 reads CASSSRQEYNEQFF. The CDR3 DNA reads TGTGCCAGCAGCTCTCGACAGGAGTACAATGAGCAGTTCTTC.

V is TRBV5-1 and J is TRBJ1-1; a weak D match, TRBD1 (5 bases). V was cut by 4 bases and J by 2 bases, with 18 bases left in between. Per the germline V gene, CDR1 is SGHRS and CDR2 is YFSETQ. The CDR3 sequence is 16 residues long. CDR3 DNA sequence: TGCGCCAGCAGCCCCGTAGCTGGTAGGGGAAACACTGAAGCTTTCTTT. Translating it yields CASSPVAGRGNTEAFF.

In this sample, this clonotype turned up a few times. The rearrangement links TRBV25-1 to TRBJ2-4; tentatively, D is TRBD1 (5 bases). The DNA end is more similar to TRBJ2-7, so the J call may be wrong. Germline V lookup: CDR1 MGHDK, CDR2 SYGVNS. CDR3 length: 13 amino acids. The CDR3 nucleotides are TGTGCCAGCAGTCGGCAGGGCATATACGAGCAGTACTTC. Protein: CASSRQGIYEQYF.

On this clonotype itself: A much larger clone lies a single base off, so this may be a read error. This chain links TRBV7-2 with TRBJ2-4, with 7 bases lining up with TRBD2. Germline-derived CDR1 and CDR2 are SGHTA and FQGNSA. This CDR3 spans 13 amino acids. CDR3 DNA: TGTGCCAGCAGCCTAAGGGAGGGAGACATTCGGTACTTC. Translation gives CASSLREGDIRYF.

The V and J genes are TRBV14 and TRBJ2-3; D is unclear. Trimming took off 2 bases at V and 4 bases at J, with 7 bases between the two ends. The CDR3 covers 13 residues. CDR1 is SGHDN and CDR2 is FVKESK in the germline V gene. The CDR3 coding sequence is TGTGCCAGCAGCCAAAAAGGCGCAGATACGCAGTATTTT. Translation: CASSQKGADTQYF.

This CDR3 is CAIRDRESLIYGYTF. CDR3 nucleotide sequence: TGTGCCATCAGGGACAGGGAGAGTCTCATCTATGGCTACACCTTC. V and J are TRBV10-3 and TRBJ1-2, with 8 bases aligning to TRBD1. CDR3 length: 15 residues. The trim removed 6 bases at V and 4 bases at J, leaving 10 bases unmatched. The germline CDR1 and CDR2 sequences are ENHRY and SYGVKD.

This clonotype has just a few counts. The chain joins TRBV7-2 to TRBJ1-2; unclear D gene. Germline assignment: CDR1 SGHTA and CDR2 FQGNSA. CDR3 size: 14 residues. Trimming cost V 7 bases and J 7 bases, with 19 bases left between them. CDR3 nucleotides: TGTGCCAGCACCTACCCCGCCCACCAAGGTGGCTACACCTTC. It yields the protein CASTYPAHQGGYTF. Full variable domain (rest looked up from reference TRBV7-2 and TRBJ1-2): GAGVSQSPSNKVTEKGKDVELRCDPISGHTALYWYRQSLGQGLEFLIYFQGNSAPDKSGLPSDRFSAERTGGSVSTLTIQRTQQEDSAVYLCASTYPAHQGGYTFGSGTRLTVV.

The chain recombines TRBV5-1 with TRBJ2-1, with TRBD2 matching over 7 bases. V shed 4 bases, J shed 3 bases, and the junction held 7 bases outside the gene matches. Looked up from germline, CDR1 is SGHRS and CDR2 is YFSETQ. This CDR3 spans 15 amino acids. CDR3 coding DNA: TGCGCCAGCAGCCCCAACCGGGACTACTACAATGAGCAGTTCTTC. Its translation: CASSPNRDYYNEQFF.

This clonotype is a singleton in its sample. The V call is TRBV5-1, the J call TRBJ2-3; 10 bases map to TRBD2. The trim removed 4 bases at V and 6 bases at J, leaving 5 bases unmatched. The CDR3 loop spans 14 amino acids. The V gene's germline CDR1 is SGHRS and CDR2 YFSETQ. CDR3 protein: CASSTLTSGDTQYF. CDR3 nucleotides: TGCGCCAGCAGCACCCTGACTAGCGGGGATACGCAGTATTTT.

CDR3 nucleotide sequence: TGCAGTGCCATGCCGGGACTAGCGGATTACGAGCAGTACTTC. Its protein is CSAMPGLADYEQYF. The rearrangement uses TRBV20-1 and TRBJ2-7, with 11 bases identical to TRBD2. The CDR3 sequence is 14 residues long. Losses at the gene ends were 6 bases for V and 4 bases for J; bases not matched to a gene: 8. Germline V gene data show CDR1 as DFQATT and CDR2 as SNEGSKA (reference sequence).

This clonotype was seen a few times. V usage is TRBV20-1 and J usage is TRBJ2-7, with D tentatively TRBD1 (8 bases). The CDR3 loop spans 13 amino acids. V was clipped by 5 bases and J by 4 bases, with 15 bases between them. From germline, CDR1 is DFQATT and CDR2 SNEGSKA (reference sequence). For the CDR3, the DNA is TGCAGTGCTTACAGGGGGGACTATTACGAGCAGTACTTC. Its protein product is CSAYRGDYYEQYF.

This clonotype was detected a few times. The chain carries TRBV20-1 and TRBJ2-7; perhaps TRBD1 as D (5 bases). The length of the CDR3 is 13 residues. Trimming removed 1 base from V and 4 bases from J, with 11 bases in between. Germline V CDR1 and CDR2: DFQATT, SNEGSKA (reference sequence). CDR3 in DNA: TGCAGTGCTAGAGTTACAGGTAGATACGAGCAGTACTTC. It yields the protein CSARVTGRYEQYF.

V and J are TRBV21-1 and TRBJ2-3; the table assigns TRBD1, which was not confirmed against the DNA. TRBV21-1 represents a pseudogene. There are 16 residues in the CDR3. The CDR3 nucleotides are TGTGCCAGCAGCACCCCGGACAGGGGCCGCACAGATACGCAGTATTTT. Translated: CASSTPDRGRTDTQYF.

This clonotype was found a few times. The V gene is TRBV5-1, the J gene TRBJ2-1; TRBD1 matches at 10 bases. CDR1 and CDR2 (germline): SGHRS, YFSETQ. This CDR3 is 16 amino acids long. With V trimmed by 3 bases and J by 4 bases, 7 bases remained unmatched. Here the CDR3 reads CASSSLGDRGYNEQFF. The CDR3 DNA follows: TGCGCCAGCAGCTCCTTGGGGGACAGGGGTTACAATGAGCAGTTCTTC.

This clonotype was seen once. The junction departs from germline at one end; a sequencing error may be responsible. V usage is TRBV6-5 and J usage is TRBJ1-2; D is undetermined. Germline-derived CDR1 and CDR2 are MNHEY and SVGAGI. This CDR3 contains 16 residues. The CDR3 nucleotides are TGTGCCAGCAGTTACTCTGCCGAGATAACTAACTATGGCTGCACCTTC. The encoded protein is CASSYSAEITNYGCTF.

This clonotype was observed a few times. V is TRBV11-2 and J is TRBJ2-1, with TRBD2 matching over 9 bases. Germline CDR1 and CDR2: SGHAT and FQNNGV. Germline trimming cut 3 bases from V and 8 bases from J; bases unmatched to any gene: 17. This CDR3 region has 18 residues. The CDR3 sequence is CASSFDLPGGGGADEQFF. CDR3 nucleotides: TGTGCCAGCAGCTTTGACCTCCCGGGGGGCGGGGGGGCCGATGAGCAGTTCTTC.